These 30 T cell receptor beta chains originate from one sample sequenced in a study of shared clonotypes between healthy human individuals (dated by TCRdb to the early 2020s). The receptor library was made with the immunoSEQ multiplex PCR assay. TCRdb's version of the immuneACCESS table is confined to in-frame rearrangements and falls short of the full clone set. An unresolved V gene accounts for under half of the shortfall where checked; the remainder is of unknown origin. The sample profile shows hundreds of thousands of clones; about 96% of them were found once. Of the sample, 0.32% falls within the top ten clones. The sequencing input was memory CD8+ T cells sorted from blood. The cell subset or site tag for this specimen amounts to: CD45RO+ cells pooled with CCR7-negative TemRA cells. The source of these receptors is a man aged 25-40 years in good health.

The CDR3 nucleotides are TGTGCCAGCAGTTACTCTGGGACAGGGAACGAGCAGTACTTC. Protein sequence: CASSYSGTGNEQYF. This chain uses TRBV6-5 with TRBJ2-7, with 9 bases aligning to TRBD1. The ends lost 0 bases at V and 5 bases at J; junction bases unmatched: 2. This CDR3 has 14 amino acids. Germline loops: CDR1 MNHEY, CDR2 SVGAGI.

The rearrangement links TRBV19 to TRBJ1-1; 8 bases are shared with TRBD1. CDR1 is LNHDA, CDR2 SQIVND, per germline (reference sequence). The trim removed 7 bases at V and 0 bases at J, leaving 13 bases unmatched. The CDR3 totals 17 residues. The CDR3 coding sequence is TGTGCCAGTATTCGGGACAGGAGACGAGGGGTGAACACTGAAGCTTTCTTT. Its protein product is CASIRDRRRGVNTEAFF.

This clone was observed a single time. The rearrangement links TRBV6-5 to TRBJ2-7; 9 bases line up with TRBD2. The CDR3 spans 14 residues. The V and J ends lost 0 bases and 7 bases, in that order; junction bases with no gene match: 4. Germline CDR1 MNHEY, CDR2 SVGAGI. The CDR3 nucleotides are TGTGCCAGCAGTTACTCGGCTAGCGGGAATGAGCAGTACTTC. Its protein product is CASSYSASGNEQYF.

About this clone: The sample contains more than one DNA sequence encoding this CDR3. The chain recombines TRBV7-9 with TRBJ2-5; a possible D gene is TRBD2 (6 bases). Germline V gives CDR1 SEHNR, CDR2 FQNEAQ (reference sequence). V shed 5 bases and J shed 2 bases, with 12 bases lying between them. CDR3 length: 14 residues. CDR3 sequence: CASSPGLAQETQYF. The DNA of the CDR3 is TGTGCCAGCAGCCCGGGGCTAGCGCAAGAGACCCAGTACTTC.

The rearrangement links TRBV18 to TRBJ2-4; 9 bases fit TRBD1. Trimming removed 4 bases from V and 5 bases from J; junction bases left unmatched: 6. Germline-derived CDR1 and CDR2 are KGHSH and LQKENI. CDR3 length: 15 amino acids. Written as DNA, the CDR3 is TGTGCCAGCTCACTAATCCGGGACAGGGAAAACATTCAGTACTTC. This gives the protein CASSLIRDRENIQYF.

The count of this clone is one. The rearrangement links TRBV7-9 to TRBJ1-1; weak D call: TRBD1 (5 bases). The CDR3 runs to 16 residues. Germline V gene data show CDR1 as SEHNR and CDR2 as FQNEAQ (reference sequence). With 1 base removed from V and 1 base from J, the gap between germline ends came to 13 bases. The CDR3 here is CASSLEGRAPNTEAFF. DNA for the CDR3: TGTGCCAGCAGCTTAGAGGGCAGGGCCCCGAACACTGAAGCTTTCTTT.

The chain employs TRBV4-1 and TRBJ2-3; 10 bases align to TRBD1. Germline CDR1 and CDR2: MGHRA and YSYEKL. J gave up 2 bases and V 4 bases, and 3 bases lay outside the gene matches. CDR3 length equals 15 residues. The CDR3 spells CASSPTGGFTDTQYF. The CDR3 DNA follows: TGCGCCAGCAGCCCGACAGGGGGCTTCACAGATACGCAGTATTTT.

The J gene is TRBJ2-1, the V gene TRBV5-4; D is ambiguous. Trimming pared 0 bases from V and 3 bases from J, leaving 10 bases between. Germline V CDR1 and CDR2: SGHNT, YYREEE (reference sequence). The CDR3 consists of 15 residues. CDR3 sequence reads: CASSLEGPLYNEQFF. The CDR3, as DNA: TGTGCCAGCAGCTTGGAAGGGCCCCTCTACAATGAGCAGTTCTTC.

The rearrangement uses TRBV28 and TRBJ2-7; D call uncertain. Germline CDR1 and CDR2: MDHEN and SYDVKM. The CDR3 has 16 amino acids. V was pared by 2 bases and J by 4 bases, with 18 bases between. CDR3 coding DNA: TGTGCCAGCAGTTTAGTTCGCTACCCCATTACTTACGAGCAGTACTTC. This encodes CASSLVRYPITYEQYF.

Points on this clone: This CDR3 is also generated by other DNA sequences in the sample. The chain links TRBV28 to TRBJ2-7, with D perhaps given as TRBD1 or TRBD2 (6 bases each). Trimming stripped 8 bases from V and 4 bases from J, with 9 bases between. The CDR3 extends over 11 amino acids. Germline CDR1 is MDHEN and CDR2 is SYDVKM. The CDR3: CASRGLYEQYF. In nucleotides, the CDR3 is TGTGCCAGCCGGGGGCTTTACGAGCAGTACTTC.

V gene TRBV11-3 combines with J gene TRBJ2-3, with 7 bases identical to TRBD2. CDR1 is SGHNT, CDR2 YENEEA, per germline. J was trimmed by 4 bases and V by 1 base; bases with no gene match: 2. This CDR3 has 14 residues. CDR3 amino acids: CASSLGEGPDTQYF. CDR3 DNA: TGTGCCAGCAGCTTAGGGGAGGGGCCAGATACGCAGTATTTT.

This clone appeared a single time. V usage is TRBV7-2 and J usage is TRBJ2-7, with unresolved D. CDR1 and CDR2 from the germline V gene are SGHTA and FQGNSA. The CDR3 loop spans 14 amino acids. V was pared by 1 base and J by 0 bases, with 7 bases between. In nucleotides, the CDR3 is TGTGCCAGCAGCTTAGTTGGGTTCTCCTACGAGCAGTACTTC. It translates to CASSLVGFSYEQYF.

This rearrangement joins TRBV18 to TRBJ2-7; D is tentatively TRBD1 or TRBD2 (6 bases each). Germline-derived CDR1 and CDR2 are KGHSH and LQKENI. V lost 10 bases to trimming and J lost 3 bases, with 16 bases between them. CDR3 length: 13 amino acids. The CDR3 loop is CAIKGGWDYEQYF. CDR3 sequence (DNA): TGTGCCATCAAAGGGGGGTGGGACTACGAGCAGTACTTC.

This clone has a single count. The chain joins TRBV18 to TRBJ2-4, with D possibly being TRBD2 (5 bases). The length of the CDR3 is 16 residues. Germline V gives CDR1 KGHSH, CDR2 LQKENI. Trimming took off 2 bases at V and 0 bases at J, with 11 bases between the two ends. CDR3: CASSPSTILAKNIQYF. For the CDR3, the DNA is TGTGCCAGCTCACCATCGACTATACTAGCCAAAAACATTCAGTACTTC.

The V and J genes are TRBV20-1 and TRBJ2-1; tentative D call: TRBD2 (5 bases). V was cut by 5 bases and J by 10 bases, with 12 bases left in between. Germline assignment: CDR1 DFQATT and CDR2 SNEGSKA (reference sequence). The CDR3 covers 11 residues. The CDR3 DNA reads TGCAGTGCTCCTCTAGCCGCCGAGCAGTTCTTC. This encodes CSAPLAAEQFF.

This chain joins TRBV7-9 and TRBJ2-1; 7 nucleotides agree with TRBD2. This CDR3 has 13 residues. The trim removed 4 bases at V and 9 bases at J, leaving 6 bases unmatched. The germline V gene encodes CDR1 SEHNR and CDR2 FQNEAQ (reference sequence). Written as DNA, the CDR3 is TGTGCCAGCAGCTCCGGACTAGGCGGTGAGCAGTTCTTC. Protein: CASSSGLGGEQFF.

This chain links TRBV30 with TRBJ1-1; D is uncertain. This CDR3 is built from 13 residues. Germline CDR1 reads GTSNPN; CDR2 reads SVGIG (reference sequence). V lost 0 bases and J 1 base, leaving 6 bases between the germline ends. The CDR3 here is CAWSVRKNTEAFF. The CDR3 DNA is TGTGCCTGGAGTGTACGAAAGAACACTGAAGCTTTCTTT.

The chain recombines TRBV23-1 with TRBJ2-5; D is ambiguous. TRBV23-1 is labeled an ORF, and its function is uncertain. Trimming stripped 2 bases from V and 0 bases from J, with 10 bases between. The CDR3 sequence is 15 residues long. The CDR3 here is CASSQVVGYQETQYF. For the CDR3, the DNA is TGCGCCAGCAGTCAAGTGGTGGGCTACCAAGAGACCCAGTACTTC.

The chain recombines TRBV7-6 with TRBJ2-1, with D possibly matching TRBD2 (6 bases). Trimming pared 1 base from V and 9 bases from J, leaving 10 bases between. The germline gives CDR1 SGHVS, CDR2 FNYEAQ. The CDR3 extends over 13 amino acids. CDR3 loop: CASSLGGTGEQFF. The DNA for the CDR3 is TGTGCCAGCAGCTTAGGCGGGACGGGTGAGCAGTTCTTC.

The rearrangement uses TRBV9 and TRBJ2-3; 10 bases are a match to TRBD2. CDR1 SGDLS and CDR2 YYNGEE come from the germline V gene. This CDR3 is 16 amino acids long. V shed 0 bases and J 5 bases; nucleotides not matched to a gene: 6. CDR3 region: CASSVVGTSDLDTQYF. For the CDR3, the DNA is TGTGCCAGCAGCGTAGTGGGGACTAGCGACCTAGATACGCAGTATTTT.

CDR3 region: CSAGRHEAFF. As DNA, the CDR3 is TGCAGTGCCGGGAGGCATGAAGCTTTCTTT. V gene TRBV20-1 combines with J gene TRBJ1-1; no firm D call. CDR3 length: 10 amino acids. V was shortened by 6 bases and J by 7 bases, with 9 bases between the two germline ends. CDR1 DFQATT and CDR2 SNEGSKA come from the germline V gene (reference sequence).

This sequence joins TRBV28 and TRBJ2-1, with unresolved D. Germline CDR1 and CDR2: MDHEN and SYDVKM. V lost 3 bases and J lost 2, with 11 bases in between. The CDR3 is 15 amino acids. For the CDR3, the DNA is TGTGCCAGCAGTTTCTTAGCCGCCACCTACAATGAGCAGTTCTTC. This translates into CASSFLAATYNEQFF. The complete variable domain, with remaining parts taken from reference TRBV28 and TRBJ2-1, reads DVKVTQSSRYLVKRTGEKVFLECVQDMDHENMFWYRQDPGLGLRLIYFSYDVKMKEKGDIPEGYSVSREKKERFSLILESASTNQTSMYLCASSFLAATYNEQFFGPGTRLTVL.

The V and J genes are TRBV10-3 and TRBJ2-1, with D unresolved. This CDR3 region has 11 residues. Trimming pared 5 bases from V and 4 bases from J, leaving 3 bases between. From germline, CDR1 is ENHRY and CDR2 SYGVKD. CDR3 region: CAISIYNEQFF. The CDR3 DNA reads as TGTGCCATCAGTATATACAATGAGCAGTTCTTC.

V is TRBV27 and J is TRBJ1-5; D not resolved. Germline V gives CDR1 MNHEY, CDR2 SMNVEV (reference sequence). The CDR3 is made up of 13 amino acids. The V and J ends lost 3 bases and 4 bases respectively, with 7 bases between them. The CDR3 loop reads CASSFNRNQPQHF. CDR3 coding DNA: TGTGCCAGCAGTTTCAATAGGAATCAGCCCCAGCATTTT.

The chain combines TRBV29-1 with TRBJ2-3, with D hard to call. The CDR3 is made up of 13 amino acids. The V end lost 3 bases, the J end lost 4 bases, and 11 bases lay between the germline ends. From germline, CDR1 is SQVTM and CDR2 ANQGSEA. The CDR3 is CSVERGTADTQYF. In DNA form, the CDR3 reads TGCAGCGTTGAGAGAGGAACCGCAGATACGCAGTATTTT.

The chain carries TRBV28 and TRBJ2-6; maybe TRBD2 (6 bases). The CDR3 is 17 residues long. Between the trimmed V and J ends, which lost 5 bases and 1 base, there was a span of 15 bases. CDR1 MDHEN and CDR2 SYDVKM come from the germline V gene. The CDR3 loop reads CASSTWKGGSGANVLTF. The CDR3 DNA reads as TGTGCCAGCAGTACCTGGAAGGGAGGATCTGGGGCCAACGTCCTGACTTTC.

The chain joins TRBV5-4 to TRBJ2-7, with 7 bases that match TRBD2. The CDR3 has 15 amino acids. The germline V gene encodes CDR1 SGHNT and CDR2 YYREEE (reference sequence). Trimming cost V 4 bases and J 0 bases; bases outside gene matches: 7. The DNA of the CDR3 is TGTGCCAGCAGCCGAGCGGGCGGGAGCTCCTACGAGCAGTACTTC. Its protein product is CASSRAGGSSYEQYF. Looking up the rest from reference TRBV5-4 and TRBJ2-7 gives the full variable domain: ETGVTQSPTHLIKTRGQQVTLRCSSQSGHNTVSWYQQALGQGPQFIFQYYREEENGRGNFPPRFSGLQFPNYSSELNVNALELDDSALYLCASSRAGGSSYEQYFGPGTRLTVT.

V usage is TRBV28 and J usage is TRBJ1-2; possibly TRBD1 for D (6 bases). The CDR3 extends over 15 amino acids. Trimming stripped 6 bases from V and 7 bases from J, with 21 bases between. Germline lookup yields CDR1 MDHEN and CDR2 SYDVKM. The chain's CDR3 is CASRSIETGLRGYTF. The CDR3 nucleotides are TGTGCCAGCAGGAGCATCGAGACAGGACTACGTGGCTACACCTTC.

The chain joins TRBV7-9 to TRBJ1-2; 8 bases match TRBD1. Germline V gene data show CDR1 as SEHNR and CDR2 as FQNEAQ (reference sequence). This CDR3 contains 16 residues. The trim removed 1 base at V and 4 bases at J, leaving 8 bases unmatched. The CDR3 here is CASSLGGTGDPYGYTF. The CDR3 DNA follows: TGTGCCAGCAGCTTAGGAGGGACAGGCGATCCCTATGGCTACACCTTC.

This CDR3 is CASSLSGSSSYNEQFF. CDR3 coding DNA: TGCGCCAGCAGCCTCAGCGGGTCGAGCTCCTACAATGAGCAGTTCTTC. The chain has TRBV5-1 and TRBJ2-1; tentatively, D is TRBD2 (6 bases). Germline CDR1 SGHRS, CDR2 YFSETQ. The length of the CDR3 is 16 residues. Trimming took 4 bases from V and 0 from J, leaving 14 bases between them.